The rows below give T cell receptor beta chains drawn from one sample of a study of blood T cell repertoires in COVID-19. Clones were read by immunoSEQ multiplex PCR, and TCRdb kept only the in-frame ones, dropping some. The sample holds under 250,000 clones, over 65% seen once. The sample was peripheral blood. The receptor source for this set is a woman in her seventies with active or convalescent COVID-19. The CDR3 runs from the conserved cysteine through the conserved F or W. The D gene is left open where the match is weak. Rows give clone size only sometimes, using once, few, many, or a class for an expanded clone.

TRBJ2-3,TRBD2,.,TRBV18,TGTGCCAGCTCACCACCGTTGGCGGGAGCTGATACGCAGTATTTT,CASSPPLAGADTQYF
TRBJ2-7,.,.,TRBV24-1,TGTGCCACCAGTGGACACGGTCAGGGAGCGGGCGAGCAGTACTTC,CATSGHGQGAGEQYF
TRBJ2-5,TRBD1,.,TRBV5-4,TGTGCCAGCAGCTCGACAGGGGGCGAGGAGACCCAGTACTTC,CASSSTGGEETQYF
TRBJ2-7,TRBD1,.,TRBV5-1,TGCGCCAGCAGCCCGGACAGGCCCCTGAACGAGCAGTACTTC,CASSPDRPLNEQYF
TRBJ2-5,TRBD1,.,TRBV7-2,TGTGCCAGCAGCTTAAACCCAGGGGGTCTAGAGACCCAGTACTTC,CASSLNPGGLETQYF
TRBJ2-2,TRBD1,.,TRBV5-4,TGTGCCAGCAGCTCCGACAGGGGGGGGTTGGACACCGGGGAGCTGTTTTTT,CASSSDRGGLDTGELFF
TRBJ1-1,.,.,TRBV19,TGTGCCAGTAAGTTCGCGGATGAGTACACTGAAGCTTTCTTT,CASKFADEYTEAFF
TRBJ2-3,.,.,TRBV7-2,TGTGCCAGCAGCTTAGACTGGACTTCCCTCACAGATACGCAGTATTTT,CASSLDWTSLTDTQYF
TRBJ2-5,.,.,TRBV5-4,TGTGCCAGCAGCTTGTCCCCGGGGGGCGGCTGGGAGACCCAGTACTTC,CASSLSPGGGWETQYF
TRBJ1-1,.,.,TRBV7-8,TGTGCCAGCAGAGAACAGGGACATCTGAACACTGAAGCTTTCTTT,CASREQGHLNTEAFF
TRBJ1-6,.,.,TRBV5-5,TGTGCCAGCAGCTATTCCAGGGAAGGTAGTTCACCCCTCCACTTT,CASSYSREGSSPLHF
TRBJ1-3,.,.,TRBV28,TGTGCCAGCAGTCCTACGGGAAACACCATATATTTT,CASSPTGNTIYF
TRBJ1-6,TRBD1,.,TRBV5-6,TGTGCCAGCAGCGGAGGGACAGCAAGGGATTTACCCCTCCACTTT,CASSGGTARDLPLHF
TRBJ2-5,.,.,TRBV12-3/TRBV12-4,TGTGCCAGCAGTTTAGGTAGAAAAGAGACCCAGTACTTC,CASSLGRKETQYF
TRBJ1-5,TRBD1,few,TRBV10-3,TGTGCCATCAGTCCGGGACAGGGTGGTCAGCCCCAGCATTTT,CAISPGQGGQPQHF
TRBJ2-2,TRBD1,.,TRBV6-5,TGTGCCAGCAGTTACAGGAGGGACAGGGAGGTTTTT,CASSYRRDREVF
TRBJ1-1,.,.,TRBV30,TGTGCCTGGAAGGTAGGGGGGGACACTGAAGCTTTCTTT,CAWKVGGDTEAFF
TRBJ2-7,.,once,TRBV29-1,TGCAGCGCGCAACAGGTATCCTACGAGCAGTACTTC,CSAQQVSYEQYF
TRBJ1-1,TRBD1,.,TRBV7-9,TGTGCCAGCACCCCGGGACAGGGGGCTGAAACTGAAGCTTTCTTT,CASTPGQGAETEAFF
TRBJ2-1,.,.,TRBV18,TGTGCCAGCTCACCACGGAGGCAGGGTGGGGGGGAGCAGTTCTTC,CASSPRRQGGGEQFF
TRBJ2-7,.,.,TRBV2,TGTGCCAGCAGTGAAGTCAGGACAGAAAACGAGCAGTACTTC,CASSEVRTENEQYF
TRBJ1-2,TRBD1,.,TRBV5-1,TGCGCCAGCAGCTTGGACGCAGGGGGTCGGTATGGCTACACCTTC,CASSLDAGGRYGYTF
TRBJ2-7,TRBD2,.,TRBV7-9,TGTGCCAGCAGCTTAGAGTCTAGCGGGAGGATTTACGAGCAGTACTTC,CASSLESSGRIYEQYF
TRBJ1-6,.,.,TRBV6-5,TGTGCCACCCGCCTCGGGGGGAGTAATTCACCCCTCCACTTT,CATRLGGSNSPLHF
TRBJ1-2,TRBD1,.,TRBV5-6,TGTGCCAGCAGCACAACGACAGGGTATAACTATGGCTACACCTTC,CASSTTTGYNYGYTF
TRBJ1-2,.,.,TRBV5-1,TGCGCCAGCAGCTTGGAGGGCCTGGCGGGCGGCTACACCTTC,CASSLEGLAGGYTF
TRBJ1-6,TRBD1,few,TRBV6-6,TGTGCCAGCAGTCAGACAGGGGGTGATTCACCCCTCCACTTT,CASSQTGGDSPLHF
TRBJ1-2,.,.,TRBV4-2,TGTGCCAGCAGCCAAGGCGGGGAGGACTATGGCTACACCTTC,CASSQGGEDYGYTF
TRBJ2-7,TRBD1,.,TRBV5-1,TGCGCCAGCAGCGTACACAGGGGATACGAGCAGTACTTC,CASSVHRGYEQYF
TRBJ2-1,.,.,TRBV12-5,TGTGCTAGTGGCCTCGGGATGTCCTACAATGAGCAGTTCTTC,CASGLGMSYNEQFF
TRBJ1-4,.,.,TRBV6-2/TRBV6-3,TGTGCCAGCAGTTCTGACCGGAGAGGGAATGAAAAACTGTTTTTT,CASSSDRRGNEKLFF
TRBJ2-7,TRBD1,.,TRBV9,TGTGCCAGCAGCACGGGGACAGGGCCCTACGAGCAGTACTTC,CASSTGTGPYEQYF
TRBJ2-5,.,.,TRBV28,TGTGCCAGCAGTTGGGACACGCAAGAGACCCAGTACTTC,CASSWDTQETQYF
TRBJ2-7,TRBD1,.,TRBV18,TGTGCCAGCTCACGCGATACAGGGGGCGAGCAGTACTTC,CASSRDTGGEQYF
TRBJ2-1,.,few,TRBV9,TGTGCCAGCAGCGTAGGAGTAAGCAATACGGGTGAGCAGTTCTTC,CASSVGVSNTGEQFF
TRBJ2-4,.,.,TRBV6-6,TGTGCCAGCAGGGACTATCAAAACAAAAACATTCAGTACTTC,CASRDYQNKNIQYF
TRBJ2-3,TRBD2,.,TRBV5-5,TGTGCCAGCAGCTTCACTAGCGGGAGTCGCCCAGATACGCAGTATTTT,CASSFTSGSRPDTQYF
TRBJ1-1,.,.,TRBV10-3,TGTGCCATCAGGGAATCTCAGGACACTGAAGCTTTCTTT,CAIRESQDTEAFF
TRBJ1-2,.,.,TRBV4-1,TGCGCCAGCAGCCGCGACAGGAAGAACTATGGCTACACCTTC,CASSRDRKNYGYTF
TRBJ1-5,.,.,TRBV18,TGTGCCAGCTCACCACCGGGGGGACAGCCCCAGCATTTT,CASSPPGGQPQHF
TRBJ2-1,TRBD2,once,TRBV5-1,TGCGCCAGCAGCTTGCCTCTAGCGGGGGCTTACAATGAGCAGTTCTTC,CASSLPLAGAYNEQFF
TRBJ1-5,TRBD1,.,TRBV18,TGTGCCAGCTCACCATCGACAGGGGGGAGTCAGCCCCAGCATTTT,CASSPSTGGSQPQHF
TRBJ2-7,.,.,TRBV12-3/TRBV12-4,TGTGCCAGCAGTCCCAACTACGAGCAGTACTTC,CASSPNYEQYF
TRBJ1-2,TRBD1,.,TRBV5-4,TGTGCCAGCAGCTTGGCCCCCGGGACAGGGAACTATGGCTACACCTTC,CASSLAPGTGNYGYTF
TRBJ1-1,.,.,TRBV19,TGTGCCAGTTCGAACGGGTTTGAAGCTTTCTTT,CASSNGFEAFF
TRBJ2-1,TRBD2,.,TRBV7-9,TGTGCCAGCAGCCGACCTGGACTAGCGGGAGATGAGCAGTTCTTC,CASSRPGLAGDEQFF
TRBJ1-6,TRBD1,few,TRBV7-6,TGTGCCAGCAGCTACGGACAGGGTAATTCACCCCTCCACTTT,CASSYGQGNSPLHF
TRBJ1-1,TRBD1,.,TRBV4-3,TGCGCCAGCAGCCAAGGGTGGACAGGGATGAACACTGAAGCTTTCTTT,CASSQGWTGMNTEAFF
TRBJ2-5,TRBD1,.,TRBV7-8,TGTGCCAGCAGCTTAGGCGGGACAGGGAGGCAAGAGACCCAGTACTTC,CASSLGGTGRQETQYF